One sample yielded the 11 T cell receptor beta chains listed below, sequenced in a study of OX40 agonist ivuxolimab in advanced cancers. Using immunoSEQ multiplex PCR, the repertoire was profiled, and TCRdb retains in-frame clones only, with some absent. This table holds under 45,000 clones, roughly four fifths found once. The sample consisted of CD4+ or CD8+ T cells sorted from blood, taken in a trial of the OX40 agonist ivuxolimab. The origin of the receptors is an adult with an advanced solid tumor such as melanoma, head and neck, liver or kidney cancer.

This chain links TRBV5-4 with TRBJ1-4; unclear D gene. Trimming took off 2 bases at V and 5 bases at J, with 7 bases between the two ends. Per germline, CDR1 SGHNT and CDR2 YYREEE (reference sequence). This CDR3 has 13 residues. The chain's CDR3 is CASSFKGNEKLFF. The CDR3 region has the DNA TGTGCCAGCAGCTTTAAGGGCAATGAAAAACTGTTTTTT.

CDR3 in amino acids: CASSLWGADTQYF. CDR3 nucleotides: TGTGCCAGCAGCTTATGGGGGGCGGATACGCAGTATTTT. V usage is TRBV11-2 and J usage is TRBJ2-3; D possibly uses TRBD1 or TRBD2 (6 bases each). Trimming removed 2 bases at V and 6 bases at J, with 9 bases between. The germline V gene encodes CDR1 SGHAT and CDR2 FQNNGV. The CDR3 consists of 13 residues. Combining the CDR3 with reference TRBV11-2 and TRBJ2-3 gives the whole variable domain EAGVAQSPRYKIIEKRQSVAFWCNPISGHATLYWYQQILGQGPKLLIQFQNNGVVDDSQLPKDRFSAERLKGVDSTLKIQPAKLEDSAVYLCASSLWGADTQYFGPGTRLTVL.

The chain has TRBV7-6 and TRBJ1-1, with 8 bases matching TRBD1. The CDR3 runs 15 residues. V lost 0 bases, J lost 3 bases, and 3 bases stayed unmatched. CDR1 is SGHVS, CDR2 FNYEAQ, per germline. This CDR3 is CASSLAGQGDTEAFF. The CDR3 nucleotides read TGTGCCAGCAGCTTAGCCGGACAGGGTGACACTGAAGCTTTCTTT.

This clone was seen only once. This chain links TRBV6-5 with TRBJ1-2; D is unresolved. This CDR3 comprises 15 residues. Trimming stripped 6 bases from V and 4 bases from J, with 18 bases between. CDR1 MNHEY and CDR2 SVGAGI come from the germline V gene. CDR3 nucleotides: TGTGCCAGCAGACCCGAACCCTCGCCTGCCTATGGCTACACCTTC. Encoded protein: CASRPEPSPAYGYTF.

The V gene is TRBV7-6, the J gene TRBJ1-1, with 7 bases that match TRBD1. The length of the CDR3 is 14 residues. After removal of 1 base from V and 6 bases from J, the junction contained 5 bases not matched to a gene. From germline, CDR1 is SGHVS and CDR2 FNYEAQ. CDR3 loop: CASSLDPQGAEAFF. In nucleotides, the CDR3 is TGTGCCAGCAGCTTAGATCCCCAGGGGGCTGAAGCTTTCTTT.

This chain links TRBV18 with TRBJ1-1; 7 bases agree with TRBD1. V shed 8 bases, J shed 8 bases, and the junction held 14 bases outside the gene matches. The germline V gene encodes CDR1 KGHSH and CDR2 LQKENI. The CDR3 runs to 14 residues. The CDR3 region has the DNA TGTGCCAGCACTACTTCTGCCGGGACAGCCGAAGCTTTCTTT. Its protein is CASTTSAGTAEAFF.

This rearrangement joins TRBV4-3 to TRBJ2-1, with TRBD2 as a possible D gene (7 bases). CDR3 length: 14 amino acids. Looked up from germline, CDR1 is LGHNA and CDR2 is YSLEER. Trimming removed 0 bases from V and 13 bases from J, with 16 bases in between. The DNA of the CDR3 is TGCGCCAGCAGCCAAGATTTAGTCGGGGGGACACAGTTCTTC. Encoded protein: CASSQDLVGGTQFF.

V and J are TRBV11-3 and TRBJ2-1, with TRBD1 as a possible D gene (6 bases). The germline gives CDR1 SGHNT, CDR2 YENEEA. Trimming took 1 base from V and 6 from J, leaving 13 bases between them. This CDR3 is 15 amino acids long. CDR3 sequence reads: CASSLGGDRFNEQFF. Here the CDR3 DNA reads TGTGCCAGCAGCTTAGGGGGAGACAGGTTCAATGAGCAGTTCTTC.

This chain links TRBV7-6 with TRBJ1-4, with 7 nucleotides matching TRBD1. Germline CDR1 is SGHVS and CDR2 is FNYEAQ. The CDR3 contains 16 residues. The junction had 8 bases not matched to a gene; V was cut back by 2 bases and J by 5 bases. This CDR3 reads CASSLPSATGNEKLFF. DNA for the CDR3: TGTGCCAGCAGCTTACCCTCCGCGACAGGGAATGAAAAACTGTTTTTT.

This clone was found once. The V gene is TRBV5-5, the J gene TRBJ1-2; 9 bases are shared with TRBD1. CDR1 SGHKS and CDR2 YYEKEE come from the germline V gene (reference sequence). V lost 4 bases and J lost 7; bases outside the gene matches: 11. This CDR3 is 15 amino acids long. Here the CDR3 reads CASSVPGQGFTGYTF. The DNA for the CDR3 is TGTGCCAGCAGCGTTCCGGGACAGGGATTTACTGGCTACACCTTC.

The chain has TRBV4-1 and TRBJ1-2; tentatively, D is TRBD1 (5 bases). The CDR3 is 14 residues long. The germline V and J ends were trimmed by 1 base and 6 bases, with 12 bases remaining between them. The germline V gene has CDR1 MGHRA and CDR2 YSYEKL. In nucleotides, the CDR3 is TGCGCCAGCAGCCAAGGGGACCTTTATAATGGCTACACCTTC. It codes for CASSQGDLYNGYTF.